The present TCR beta chain was sequenced within a study of T cell repertoires in cytomegalovirus infection. From the reads, TCRdb called clonotypes with MiXCR, one entry per CDR3 protein. Among hundreds of thousands of distinct CDR3 sequences listed, approximately 31% were seen once. The CDR3 is 12 residues long. V shed 5 bases and J shed 8 bases, with 10 bases lying between them. This clonotype turned up a few times. Antigen unknown. Sequencing used cultured CD8+ T cells from PBMCs, obtained from culture after CMV antigen stimulation. The TCR was taken from a human donor in good health (CMV status not recorded). Some clones in this sample may be carry-over from other donors' samples. The V call is TRBV12-3 or TRBV12-4, the J call TRBJ1-5; D ambiguous. The DNA of the CDR3 is TGTGCCAGCAGTGGGCGGTGGGAGCCCCAGCATTTT. It yields the protein CASSGRWEPQHF.